This is a list of T cell receptor beta chains from one sample in a study of blood T cell repertoires in COVID-19. The table came from immunoSEQ multiplex PCR; TCRdb's copy has only in-frame clones and leaves some out. The table records over 75,000 clones, roughly 88% of them present only once. The specimen sequenced was peripheral blood. The receptors here all came from a man aged 50-59 years with COVID-19, enrolled during active disease. CDR3s include the opening cysteine and the closing phenylalanine or tryptophan. Clone size is stated in some rows and not others, as once, few, many or a class when expanded.

j_call: TRBJ1-5; clone_size: NA; v_call: TRBV18; cdr3_aa: CASSPIRTFSNQPQHF
j_call: TRBJ1-6; clone_size: NA; v_call: TRBV30; cdr3_aa: CAWTGQGNSPLHF
j_call: TRBJ1-2; clone_size: NA; v_call: TRBV5-4; cdr3_aa: CASSSSGTGPTDPTYGYTF
j_call: TRBJ2-6; clone_size: NA; v_call: TRBV4-3; cdr3_aa: CASSQEGLAGVSGANVLTF
j_call: TRBJ1-2; clone_size: NA; v_call: TRBV30; cdr3_aa: CAWSPPGSRGYTF
j_call: TRBJ1-5; clone_size: NA; v_call: TRBV2; cdr3_aa: CASSAYGGDQPQHF
j_call: TRBJ2-2; clone_size: NA; v_call: TRBV5-3; cdr3_aa: CARRRRDTGELFF
j_call: TRBJ1-1; clone_size: NA; v_call: TRBV15; cdr3_aa: CATSRDWGAEAFF
j_call: TRBJ1-2; clone_size: NA; v_call: TRBV11-1; cdr3_aa: CASSPRTGESYTF
j_call: TRBJ1-1; clone_size: NA; v_call: TRBV6-5; cdr3_aa: CASSYQGARTEAFF
j_call: TRBJ1-6; clone_size: NA; v_call: TRBV19; cdr3_aa: CASRQGKVSPLHF
j_call: TRBJ2-5; clone_size: NA; v_call: TRBV18; cdr3_aa: CASSPLSRTGRETQYF
j_call: TRBJ2-2; clone_size: NA; v_call: TRBV27; cdr3_aa: CASSLQRGGNGELFF
j_call: TRBJ1-6; clone_size: NA; v_call: TRBV6-5; cdr3_aa: CASSETGISPLHF
j_call: TRBJ2-7; clone_size: NA; v_call: TRBV27; cdr3_aa: CASSWGREAHEQYF
j_call: TRBJ1-5; clone_size: NA; v_call: TRBV2; cdr3_aa: CASNSGFNQPQHF
j_call: TRBJ1-6; clone_size: NA; v_call: TRBV19; cdr3_aa: CASSIRPSTGDNSPLHF
j_call: TRBJ1-1; clone_size: NA; v_call: TRBV27; cdr3_aa: CASSPWNTGATEAFF
j_call: TRBJ2-1; clone_size: NA; v_call: TRBV5-1; cdr3_aa: CASSLETPGGEQFF
j_call: TRBJ1-6; clone_size: NA; v_call: TRBV7-2; cdr3_aa: CASSGERDSPLHF
j_call: TRBJ2-4; clone_size: NA; v_call: TRBV19; cdr3_aa: CASSALQGARNIQYF
j_call: TRBJ2-3; clone_size: NA; v_call: TRBV4-2; cdr3_aa: CASSQEASTDTQYF
j_call: TRBJ2-7; clone_size: NA; v_call: TRBV5-4; cdr3_aa: CASSVQGEEQYF
j_call: TRBJ2-3; clone_size: few; v_call: TRBV19; cdr3_aa: CASRLSGDTQYF
j_call: TRBJ2-1; clone_size: NA; v_call: TRBV11-2; cdr3_aa: CASSLITGTASYNEQFF
j_call: TRBJ2-7; clone_size: NA; v_call: TRBV5-5; cdr3_aa: CASRPRGMTYEQYF
j_call: TRBJ1-3; clone_size: NA; v_call: TRBV28; cdr3_aa: CASSWPGTSGNTIYF
j_call: TRBJ1-3; clone_size: NA; v_call: TRBV2; cdr3_aa: CAVQGHYEVYTIYF
j_call: TRBJ2-1; clone_size: NA; v_call: TRBV19; cdr3_aa: CASSTSYKTSSNEQFF
j_call: TRBJ1-5; clone_size: NA; v_call: TRBV5-8; cdr3_aa: CASSRTRGIQPQHF
j_call: TRBJ1-1; clone_size: NA; v_call: TRBV5-1; cdr3_aa: CASSVRQGPTPMNTEAFF
j_call: TRBJ2-3; clone_size: NA; v_call: TRBV4-3; cdr3_aa: CASSSNREGPDTQYF
j_call: TRBJ1-1; clone_size: NA; v_call: TRBV5-6; cdr3_aa: CASSLWTGVTEAFF
j_call: TRBJ2-7; clone_size: NA; v_call: TRBV5-1; cdr3_aa: CASSATGEHYEQYF
j_call: TRBJ1-6; clone_size: NA; v_call: TRBV28; cdr3_aa: CASSLNPRTGNSYNSPLHF
j_call: TRBJ1-6; clone_size: NA; v_call: TRBV19; cdr3_aa: CASSPTGLVLYNSPLHF
j_call: TRBJ2-1; clone_size: NA; v_call: TRBV6-4; cdr3_aa: CASSDPLGGCYNEQFF
j_call: TRBJ1-2; clone_size: NA; v_call: TRBV28; cdr3_aa: CASSLLGSDNYGYTF
j_call: TRBJ1-2; clone_size: NA; v_call: TRBV7-3; cdr3_aa: CASSPRPGQHYGYTF
j_call: TRBJ2-1; clone_size: once; v_call: TRBV2; cdr3_aa: CASRGFQGSYNEQFF
j_call: TRBJ1-3; clone_size: NA; v_call: TRBV9; cdr3_aa: CASSVGRESQGNTIYF
j_call: TRBJ2-3; clone_size: NA; v_call: TRBV19; cdr3_aa: CASSIGRSTDTQYF
j_call: TRBJ1-4; clone_size: once; v_call: TRBV6-1; cdr3_aa: CASSEYLVGGAGGEKLFF
j_call: TRBJ2-1; clone_size: NA; v_call: TRBV5-8; cdr3_aa: CASTRLAGYPSYNEQFF